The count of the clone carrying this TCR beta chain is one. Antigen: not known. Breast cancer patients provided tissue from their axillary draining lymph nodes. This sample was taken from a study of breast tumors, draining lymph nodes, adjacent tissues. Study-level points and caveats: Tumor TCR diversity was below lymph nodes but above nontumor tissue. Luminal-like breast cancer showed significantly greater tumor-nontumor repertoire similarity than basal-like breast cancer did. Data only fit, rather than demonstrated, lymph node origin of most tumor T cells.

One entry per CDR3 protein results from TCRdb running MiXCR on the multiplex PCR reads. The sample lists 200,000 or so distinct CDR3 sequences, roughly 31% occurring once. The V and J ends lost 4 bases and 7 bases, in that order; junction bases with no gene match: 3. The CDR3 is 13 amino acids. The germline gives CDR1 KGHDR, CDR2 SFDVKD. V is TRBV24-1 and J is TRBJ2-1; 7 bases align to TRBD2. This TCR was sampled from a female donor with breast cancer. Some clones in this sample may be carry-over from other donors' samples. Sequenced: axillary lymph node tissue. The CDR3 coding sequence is TGTGCCACCAGTGAGGGGGGGGAAAATGAGCAGTTCTTC. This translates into CATSEGGENEQFF.